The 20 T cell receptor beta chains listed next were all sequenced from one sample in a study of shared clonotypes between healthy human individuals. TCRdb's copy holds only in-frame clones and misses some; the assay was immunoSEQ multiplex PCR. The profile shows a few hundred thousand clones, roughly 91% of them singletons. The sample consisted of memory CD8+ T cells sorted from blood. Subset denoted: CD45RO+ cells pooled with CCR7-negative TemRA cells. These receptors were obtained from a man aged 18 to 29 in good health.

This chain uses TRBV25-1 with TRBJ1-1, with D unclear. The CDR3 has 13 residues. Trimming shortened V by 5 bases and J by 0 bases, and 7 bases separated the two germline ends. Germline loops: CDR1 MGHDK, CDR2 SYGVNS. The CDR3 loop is CASSPSVNTEAFF. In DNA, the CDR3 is TGTGCCAGCAGTCCTTCAGTGAACACTGAAGCTTTCTTT.

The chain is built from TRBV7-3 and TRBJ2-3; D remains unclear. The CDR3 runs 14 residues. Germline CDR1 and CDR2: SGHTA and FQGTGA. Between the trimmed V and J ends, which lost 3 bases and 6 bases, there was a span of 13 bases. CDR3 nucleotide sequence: TGTGCCAGCAGCTTTCAAATAGCCCGTGATACGCAGTATTTT. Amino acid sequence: CASSFQIARDTQYF.

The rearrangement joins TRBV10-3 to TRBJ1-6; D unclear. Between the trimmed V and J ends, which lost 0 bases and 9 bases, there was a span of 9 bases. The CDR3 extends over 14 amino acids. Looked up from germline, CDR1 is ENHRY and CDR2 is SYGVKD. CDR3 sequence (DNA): TGTGCCATCAGTGAGTCTATCGTATTTTCACCCCTCCACTTT. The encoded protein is CAISESIVFSPLHF.

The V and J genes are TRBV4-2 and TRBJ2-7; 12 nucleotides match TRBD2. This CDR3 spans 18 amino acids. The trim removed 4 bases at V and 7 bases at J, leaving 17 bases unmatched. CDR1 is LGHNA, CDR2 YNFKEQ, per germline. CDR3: CASSPTSGGTRGPGEQYF. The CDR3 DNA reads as TGTGCCAGCAGCCCCACTAGCGGGGGGACGCGGGGACCGGGAGAGCAGTACTTC.

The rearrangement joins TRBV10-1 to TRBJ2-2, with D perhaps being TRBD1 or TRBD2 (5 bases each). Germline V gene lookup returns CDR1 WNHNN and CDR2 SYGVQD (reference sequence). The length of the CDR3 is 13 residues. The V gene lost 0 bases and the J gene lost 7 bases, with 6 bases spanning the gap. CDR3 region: CASSESGVGELFF. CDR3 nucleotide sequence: TGCGCCAGCAGTGAGTCGGGGGTCGGGGAGCTGTTTTTT.

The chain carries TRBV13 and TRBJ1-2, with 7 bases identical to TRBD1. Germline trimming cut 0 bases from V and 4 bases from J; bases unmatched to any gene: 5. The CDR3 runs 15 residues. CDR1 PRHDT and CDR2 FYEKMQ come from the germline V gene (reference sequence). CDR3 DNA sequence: TGTGCCAGCAGCTTAGGCACGACAGGGCCCTATGGCTACACCTTC. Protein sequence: CASSLGTTGPYGYTF.

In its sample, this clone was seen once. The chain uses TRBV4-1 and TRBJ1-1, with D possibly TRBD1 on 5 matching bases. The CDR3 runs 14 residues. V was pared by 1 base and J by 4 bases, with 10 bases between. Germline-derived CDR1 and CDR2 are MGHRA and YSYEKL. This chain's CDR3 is CASSQAEGSTEAFF. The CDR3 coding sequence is TGCGCCAGCAGCCAAGCCGAGGGGAGCACTGAAGCTTTCTTT.

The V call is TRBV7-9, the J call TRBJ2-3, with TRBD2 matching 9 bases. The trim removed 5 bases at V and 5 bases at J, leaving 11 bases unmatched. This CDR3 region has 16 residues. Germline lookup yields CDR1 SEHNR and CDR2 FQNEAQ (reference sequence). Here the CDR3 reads CASSHPWREGQDTQYF. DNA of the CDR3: TGTGCCAGCAGCCACCCTTGGCGGGAGGGTCAAGATACGCAGTATTTT.

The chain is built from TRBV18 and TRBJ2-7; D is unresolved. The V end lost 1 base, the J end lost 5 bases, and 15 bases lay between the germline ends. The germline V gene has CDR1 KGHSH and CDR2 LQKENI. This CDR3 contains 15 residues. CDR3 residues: CASSPQATGWDEQYF. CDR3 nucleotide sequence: TGTGCCAGCTCACCACAGGCCACCGGATGGGACGAGCAGTACTTC.

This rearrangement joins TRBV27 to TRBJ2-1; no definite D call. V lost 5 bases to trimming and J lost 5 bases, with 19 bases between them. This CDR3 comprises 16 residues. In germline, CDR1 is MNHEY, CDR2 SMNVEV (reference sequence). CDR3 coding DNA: TGTGCCAGCAGTGCGGACCTCTACGGGTCTCACAATGAGCAGTTCTTC. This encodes CASSADLYGSHNEQFF.

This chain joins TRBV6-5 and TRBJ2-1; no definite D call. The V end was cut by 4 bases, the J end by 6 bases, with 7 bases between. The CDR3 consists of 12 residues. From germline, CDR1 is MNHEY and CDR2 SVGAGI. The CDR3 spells CASSWNLNEQFF. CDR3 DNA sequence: TGTGCCAGCAGTTGGAACCTCAATGAGCAGTTCTTC.

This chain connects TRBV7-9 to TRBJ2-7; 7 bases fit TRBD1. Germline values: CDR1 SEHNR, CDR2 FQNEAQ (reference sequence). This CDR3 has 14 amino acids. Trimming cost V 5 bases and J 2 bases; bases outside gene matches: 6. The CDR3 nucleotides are TGTGCCAGCAGCCCGTGGGACAGAACCTACGAGCAGTACTTC. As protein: CASSPWDRTYEQYF.

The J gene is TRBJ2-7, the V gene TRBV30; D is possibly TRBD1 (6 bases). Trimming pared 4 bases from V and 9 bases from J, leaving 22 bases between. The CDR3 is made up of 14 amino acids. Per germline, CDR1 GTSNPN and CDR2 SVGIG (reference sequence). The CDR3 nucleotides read TGTGCCTGGACAGACCGGGACACGAAATTGTGGCAGTACTTC. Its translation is CAWTDRDTKLWQYF.

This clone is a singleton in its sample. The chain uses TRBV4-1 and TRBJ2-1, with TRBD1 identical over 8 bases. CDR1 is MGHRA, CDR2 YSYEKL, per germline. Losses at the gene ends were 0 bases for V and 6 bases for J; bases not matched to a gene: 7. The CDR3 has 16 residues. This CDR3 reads CASSQESSDRGNEQFF. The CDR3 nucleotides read TGCGCCAGCAGCCAAGAATCCTCCGACAGGGGCAATGAGCAGTTCTTC.

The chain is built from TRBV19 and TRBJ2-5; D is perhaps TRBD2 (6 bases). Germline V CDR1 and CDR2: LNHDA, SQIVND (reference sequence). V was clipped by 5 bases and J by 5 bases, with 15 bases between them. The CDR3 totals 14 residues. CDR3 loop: CASSVGLAIETQYF. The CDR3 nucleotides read TGTGCCAGTAGTGTGGGACTGGCAATCGAGACCCAGTACTTC.

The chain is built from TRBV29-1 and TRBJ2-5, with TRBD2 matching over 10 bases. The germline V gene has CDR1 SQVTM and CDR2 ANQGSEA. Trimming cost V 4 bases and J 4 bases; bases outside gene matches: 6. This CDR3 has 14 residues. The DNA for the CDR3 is TGCAGCGTTGGGGCTAGCGGGAGATTAGAGACCCAGTACTTC. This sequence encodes CSVGASGRLETQYF.

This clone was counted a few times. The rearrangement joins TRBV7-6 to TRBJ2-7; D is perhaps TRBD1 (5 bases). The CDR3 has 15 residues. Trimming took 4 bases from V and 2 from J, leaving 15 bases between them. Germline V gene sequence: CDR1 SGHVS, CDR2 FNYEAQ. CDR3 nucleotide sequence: TGTGCCAGCAGCTCTCGAGGACAAGGTCCCTACGAGCAGTACTTC. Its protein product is CASSSRGQGPYEQYF.

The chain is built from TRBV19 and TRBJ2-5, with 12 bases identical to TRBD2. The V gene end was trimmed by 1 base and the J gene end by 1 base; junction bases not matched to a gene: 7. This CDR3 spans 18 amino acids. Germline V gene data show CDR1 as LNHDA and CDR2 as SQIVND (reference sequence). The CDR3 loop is CASSIGELAGGPQETQYF. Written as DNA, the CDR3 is TGTGCCAGTAGTATAGGGGAACTAGCGGGAGGACCCCAAGAGACCCAGTACTTC.

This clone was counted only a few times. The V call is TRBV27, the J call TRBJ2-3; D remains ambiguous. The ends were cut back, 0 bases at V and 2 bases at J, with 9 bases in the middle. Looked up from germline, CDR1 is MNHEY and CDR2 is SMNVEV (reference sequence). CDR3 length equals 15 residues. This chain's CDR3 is CASSLSRLNTDTQYF. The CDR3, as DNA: TGTGCCAGCAGTTTATCAAGACTGAACACAGATACGCAGTATTTT.

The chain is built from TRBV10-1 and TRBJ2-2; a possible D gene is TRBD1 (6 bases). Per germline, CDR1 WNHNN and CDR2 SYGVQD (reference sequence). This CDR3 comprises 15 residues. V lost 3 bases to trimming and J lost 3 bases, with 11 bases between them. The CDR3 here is CASSDGRGDTGELFF. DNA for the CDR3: TGCGCCAGCAGTGACGGCAGGGGAGACACCGGGGAGCTGTTTTTT.